This entry lists 27 T cell receptor beta chains sequenced from one sample in a study of blood T cell repertoires in COVID-19. Sequenced by immunoSEQ multiplex PCR; TCRdb stores in-frame clones only, minus some. The data show about 140,000 clones, 75% to 90% seen once. Sequencing was carried out using peripheral blood. The source of these receptors is a man between 65 and 79 years old who had recovered from COVID-19.

This clone was observed a few times. The rearrangement uses TRBV12-5 and TRBJ1-1; D is undetermined. The CDR3 totals 12 residues. Germline loops: CDR1 LGHNT, CDR2 FRNRAP. Trimming took 2 bases from V and 8 from J, leaving 9 bases between them. The CDR3 sequence is CASGLTPGEAFF. CDR3 nucleotide sequence: TGTGCTAGTGGTTTGACACCAGGAGAAGCTTTCTTT.

On this clone itself: Different DNA sequences within this sample yield the same CDR3. The V and J genes are TRBV18 and TRBJ1-5; 8 bases are a match to TRBD1. The CDR3 covers 15 residues. Germline values: CDR1 KGHSH, CDR2 LQKENI. V lost 3 bases, J lost 2 bases, and 3 bases stayed unmatched. CDR3 loop: CASSPGTGGNQPQHF. CDR3 nucleotide sequence: TGTGCCAGCTCACCCGGGACAGGAGGCAATCAGCCCCAGCATTTT.

The V call is TRBV24-1, the J call TRBJ1-1, with 10 bases aligning to TRBD1. Trimming at V came to 7 bases and at J to 5 bases, leaving 6 bases not matched to a gene. CDR1 and CDR2 (germline): KGHDR, SFDVKD. The CDR3 is 14 residues long. CDR3 sequence reads: CATRPLGQGTEAFF. CDR3 DNA: TGTGCCACCAGACCTTTGGGACAGGGGACTGAAGCTTTCTTT.

The chain employs TRBV6-1 and TRBJ1-4; possible D gene TRBD1, 5 bases. The CDR3 is 12 residues long. The germline V and J ends were trimmed by 2 bases and 13 bases, with 11 bases remaining between them. CDR1 MNHNS and CDR2 SASEGT come from the germline V gene. CDR3 in amino acids: CASSELGAGLFF. In DNA, the CDR3 is TGTGCCAGCAGTGAACTAGGGGCAGGACTGTTTTTT.

J is TRBJ2-2 and V is TRBV20-1; 8 bases map to TRBD2. The length of the CDR3 is 14 residues. From germline, CDR1 is DFQATT and CDR2 SNEGSKA (reference sequence). J lost 4 bases, V lost 3 bases, and 4 bases had no gene match. The CDR3 coding sequence is TGCAGTGCTAGTGGGCGGGAGGTCACCGGGGAGCTGTTTTTT. This translates into CSASGREVTGELFF.

The table lists this clone with a few counts. The V and J genes are TRBV5-6 and TRBJ2-7, with TRBD1 as a possible D gene (5 bases). With 4 bases removed from V and 3 bases from J, the gap between germline ends came to 14 bases. The CDR3 has 14 residues. Germline CDR1 reads SGHDT; CDR2 reads YYEEEE. The CDR3 DNA is TGTGCCAGCAGCCCCGGCGGACATCTCTACGAGCAGTACTTC. This encodes CASSPGGHLYEQYF.

CDR3 amino acids: CAISDRGSSGYSYEQYF. CDR3 nucleotides: TGTGCCATCAGTGACAGGGGGTCTAGCGGGTACTCCTACGAGCAGTACTTC. The V gene is TRBV10-3, the J gene TRBJ2-7; a weak D match, TRBD2 (8 bases). Trimming took off 3 bases at V and 0 bases at J, with 18 bases between the two ends. The CDR3 is 17 residues long. Germline loops: CDR1 ENHRY, CDR2 SYGVKD.

The chain combines TRBV27 with TRBJ2-7; 10 bases fit TRBD2. This CDR3 region has 14 residues. Germline trimming cut 5 bases from V and 4 bases from J; bases unmatched to any gene: 5. Germline loops: CDR1 MNHEY, CDR2 SMNVEV (reference sequence). The CDR3 region has the DNA TGTGCCAGCAGTCTTCAGCGGGAGGGGTACGAGCAGTACTTC. Protein product: CASSLQREGYEQYF.

The rearrangement uses TRBV27 and TRBJ1-6; D is perhaps TRBD1 (6 bases). Trimming removed 3 bases from V and 7 bases from J, with 16 bases in between. Looked up from germline, CDR1 is MNHEY and CDR2 is SMNVEV (reference sequence). This CDR3 spans 16 amino acids. This chain's CDR3 is CASSFLRTEVNSPLHF. CDR3 DNA sequence: TGTGCCAGCAGTTTTCTCCGGACAGAAGTCAATTCACCCCTCCACTTT.

The chain has TRBV24-1 and TRBJ2-2; 10 bases align to TRBD2. V lost 6 bases to trimming and J lost 5 bases; unmatched junction nucleotides: 5. The V gene's germline CDR1 is KGHDR and CDR2 SFDVKD. This CDR3 has 15 amino acids. The DNA of the CDR3 is TGTGCCACCAGTTCCAGCGGGAGGGGGACCGGGGAGCTGTTTTTT. Translation: CATSSSGRGTGELFF.

This clone occurred once. The chain employs TRBV1 and TRBJ2-7; TRBD2, the D gene given by the table, was not confirmed from the DNA. TRBV1 is tagged as a pseudogene. The length of the CDR3 is 16 residues. In nucleotides, the CDR3 is TGCACCAGCAGCCAAGAGGGGACTAGCGGGAGGCACGAGCAGTACTTC. Protein product: CTSSQEGTSGRHEQYF.

The genes are TRBV29-1 and TRBJ2-3, with D maybe TRBD1 (5 bases). This CDR3 comprises 12 residues. Germline V gene sequence: CDR1 SQVTM, CDR2 ANQGSEA. Trimming cost V 4 bases and J 6 bases, with 11 bases left between them. The CDR3 region has the DNA TGCAGCGTTGGACAGTTAGGGGATACGCAGTATTTT. This codes for CSVGQLGDTQYF.

J is TRBJ2-5 and V is TRBV14; TRBD2 matches at 8 bases. The CDR3 consists of 17 residues. Germline V CDR1 and CDR2: SGHDN, FVKESK. With V trimmed by 5 bases and J by 0 bases, 11 bases remained unmatched. The CDR3 sequence: CASSNELAEGYQETQYF. CDR3 bases: TGTGCCAGCAGCAACGAACTAGCGGAGGGATACCAAGAGACCCAGTACTTC.

The V call is TRBV4-1, the J call TRBJ1-1, with D possibly being TRBD1 (6 bases). CDR1 is MGHRA, CDR2 YSYEKL, per germline. The CDR3 is 16 residues long. Trimming took 2 bases from V and 3 from J, leaving 16 bases between them. The CDR3 DNA sequence: TGCGCCAGCAGCCAACTTATCGGACAGCGATACACTGAAGCTTTCTTT. It codes for CASSQLIGQRYTEAFF.

This clone was recorded once. The rearrangement links TRBV5-4 to TRBJ2-5, with TRBD2 matching over 9 bases. Germline V gene lookup returns CDR1 SGHNT and CDR2 YYREEE (reference sequence). This CDR3 is 16 amino acids long. V lost 5 bases, J lost 5 bases, and 13 bases stayed unmatched. CDR3 loop: CASSRPGGRVGETQYF. CDR3 sequence (DNA): TGTGCCAGCAGTCGCCCAGGCGGGAGGGTAGGGGAGACCCAGTACTTC. Full variable domain (outside the CDR3, taken from reference TRBV5-4 and TRBJ2-5): ETGVTQSPTHLIKTRGQQVTLRCSSQSGHNTVSWYQQALGQGPQFIFQYYREEENGRGNFPPRFSGLQFPNYSSELNVNALELDDSALYLCASSRPGGRVGETQYFGPGTRLLVL.

This chain uses TRBV27 with TRBJ2-2, with 13 bases lining up with TRBD2. J was trimmed by 5 bases and V by 3 bases; bases with no gene match: 3. The CDR3 is 16 residues long. The germline CDR1 and CDR2 sequences are MNHEY and SMNVEV (reference sequence). CDR3 loop: CASSFWTSGSTGELFF. In DNA form, the CDR3 reads TGTGCCAGCAGTTTTTGGACTAGCGGGAGTACCGGGGAGCTGTTTTTT.

The chain carries TRBV19 and TRBJ1-4, with a tentative D call TRBD1 (5 bases). This CDR3 contains 12 residues. Germline V gene lookup returns CDR1 LNHDA and CDR2 SQIVND (reference sequence). The germline V and J ends were trimmed by 9 bases and 5 bases, with 10 bases remaining between them. The CDR3 DNA reads TGTGCCAGCGGACACCCCAATGAAAAACTGTTTTTT. It encodes CASGHPNEKLFF.

The CDR3 is CASSPEGQGGTAGELFF. The DNA for the CDR3 is TGTGCCAGCAGTCCGGAGGGACAGGGCGGTACGGCCGGGGAGCTGTTTTTT. The chain joins TRBV27 to TRBJ2-2; 9 bases are a match to TRBD1. The CDR3 covers 17 residues. CDR1 and CDR2 from the germline V gene are MNHEY and SMNVEV (reference sequence). The V segment lost 5 bases and the J segment 6 bases; nucleotides outside the gene matches: 13.

The chain carries TRBV5-1 and TRBJ1-1; D may be TRBD1 (5 bases). Germline V gene sequence: CDR1 SGHRS, CDR2 YFSETQ. V dropped 4 bases and J dropped 3 bases, with 22 bases sitting between them. The CDR3 runs 17 residues. CDR3 in amino acids: CASSHRKGILGDTEAFF. The CDR3 coding sequence is TGCGCCAGCAGCCATAGAAAGGGGATCCTAGGGGACACTGAAGCTTTCTTT.

This clone was observed a few times. V and J are TRBV6-6 and TRBJ2-7, with 7 bases aligning to TRBD2. V trimming: 7 bases; J trimming: 3 bases; junction bases outside the gene matches: 6. Germline lookup yields CDR1 MNHNY and CDR2 SVGAGI (reference sequence). There are 13 residues in the CDR3. The CDR3 protein is CASNPSGFYEQYF. CDR3 nucleotide sequence: TGTGCCAGCAATCCTAGCGGCTTCTACGAGCAGTACTTC.

The genes are TRBV5-4 and TRBJ1-2, with 10 positions matching TRBD1. Trimming removed 4 bases from V and 6 bases from J; junction bases left unmatched: 6. Per the germline V gene, CDR1 is SGHNT and CDR2 is YYREEE (reference sequence). The length of the CDR3 is 14 residues. CDR3 protein: CASSADRGTDGYTF. The DNA of the CDR3 is TGTGCCAGCAGCGCGGACAGGGGGACGGATGGCTACACCTTC.

This clone occurred a few times. The CDR3 loop reads CASSIGGPNTEAFF. DNA of the CDR3: TGTGCCAGTAGTATCGGGGGGCCTAACACTGAAGCTTTCTTT. This chain connects TRBV19 to TRBJ1-1; D might be TRBD1 (6 bases). Germline CDR1 is LNHDA and CDR2 is SQIVND (reference sequence). Trimming cost V 3 bases and J 2 bases, with 10 bases left between them. The CDR3 totals 14 residues.

The gene calls are TRBV29-1 and TRBJ2-3; TRBD2 agrees at 7 bases. This CDR3 is built from 14 residues. Germline lookup yields CDR1 SQVTM and CDR2 ANQGSEA. The ends lost 6 bases at V and 4 bases at J; junction bases unmatched: 10. CDR3 loop: CSVQGAGDPDTQYF. The CDR3 DNA is TGCAGCGTCCAAGGGGCGGGAGACCCAGATACGCAGTATTTT.

The rearrangement joins TRBV28 to TRBJ1-2; tentative D call: TRBD1 (5 bases). The CDR3 runs 14 residues. Trimming left V 3 bases short and J 4 bases short, with 12 bases between. CDR1 MDHEN and CDR2 SYDVKM come from the germline V gene. CDR3 loop: CASSLEGDTYGYTF. The CDR3 DNA reads as TGTGCCAGCAGTTTGGAAGGGGATACCTATGGCTACACCTTC.

This chain links TRBV5-6 with TRBJ2-7, with TRBD2 matching over 9 bases. V shed 0 bases, J shed 5 bases, and the junction held 3 bases outside the gene matches. The CDR3 has 14 amino acids. Germline CDR1 and CDR2: SGHDT and YYEEEE. The CDR3 region is CASSLVASGNEQYF. CDR3 DNA: TGTGCCAGCAGCTTGGTGGCTAGCGGGAACGAGCAGTACTTC. The complete variable domain, with remaining parts taken from reference TRBV5-6 and TRBJ2-7, reads DAGVTQSPTHLIKTRGQQVTLRCSPKSGHDTVSWYQQALGQGPQFIFQYYEEEERQRGNFPDRFSGHQFPNYSSELNVNALLLGDSALYLCASSLVASGNEQYFGPGTRLTVT.

This rearrangement joins TRBV29-1 to TRBJ2-3; 10 bases line up with TRBD2. CDR3 length: 13 residues. Germline values: CDR1 SQVTM, CDR2 ANQGSEA. With V trimmed by 7 bases and J by 3 bases, 4 bases remained unmatched. The CDR3 nucleotides read TGCAGCGCTAGCGGGAGTGGAACAGATACGCAGTATTTT. It translates to CSASGSGTDTQYF.

This rearrangement joins TRBV19 to TRBJ1-4; 9 bases line up with TRBD1. The J segment lost 6 bases and the V segment lost 5 bases, leaving 4 bases of the junction unmatched. The CDR3 runs 14 residues. In germline, CDR1 is LNHDA, CDR2 SQIVND (reference sequence). The DNA of the CDR3 is TGTGCCAGTAGTTCGGACAGGGGAGATGAAAAACTGTTTTTT. This translates into CASSSDRGDEKLFF.